Sequencing of this TCR beta chain was carried out in a study of a mutant IDH1 vaccine in newly diagnosed glioma. Study overall: Vaccines were begun 4-6 weeks after radiotherapy alone, or with temozolomide cycles.

TCRdb's copy holds only in-frame clones and misses some; the assay was immunoSEQ multiplex PCR. This table has 30,000 to 45,000 clones, approximately 93% appearing once. CDR3 size: 14 residues. The ends were cut back, 5 bases at V and 0 bases at J, with 5 bases in the middle. CDR1 and CDR2 (germline): LNHNV, YYDKDF (reference sequence). Turning to this clone: The antigen remains unidentified.

Broader study findings: Pseudoprogression appears to have had no connection to changes in top peripheral T cell clonotypes.

This sample's time point: week 5, during vaccination. Vaccination comprised doses that each held 300 ug of mutant IDH1 20-mer peptide, plus topical imiquimod. The source is a man in his forties or fifties with glioma. The sample consisted of PBMCs, taken from a glioma patient whose treatment included an IDH1 peptide vaccine. The rearrangement joins TRBV15 to TRBJ1-6; no clear D gene. The CDR3 spells CATSGSSYNSPLHF. The CDR3 DNA is TGTGCCACCAGCGGGAGCTCCTATAATTCACCCCTCCACTTT.